The following is a T cell receptor (beta chain) sequence with its context. Its recognized antigen is unknown. The donors for the TCR repertoire analysis were approximately 11 juvenile idiopathic arthritis patients with active disease who had not reached inactive disease, of whom 3 were polyarticular and 8 were oligoarticular. A median age of roughly 12 years (range roughly 2.1-25) and a median disease duration of around seven years (range 0.2-19.1) were recorded for the TCR-sequenced patients. Samples for TCR repertoire analysis were collected at two centres in Italy. Peripheral blood mononuclear cells were isolated by Histopaque-1077 density gradient and cryopreserved in 90% FCS with roughly 10% DMSO. Preparation of the library involved the immunoSEQ multiplex PCR assay. Adaptive Biotechnologies carried out the TCRbeta CDR3 sequencing. On the study's bioinformatics: Repertoire similarity was assessed with the Chao-modified Jaccard index and with the median clonotype overlap from 200 random subsamples of equal sample size. The similarity analyses were run on either productive nucleotide sequences or amino acid sequences translated in silico. Hierarchical clustering with single linkage and t-SNE based on Chao-modified Jaccard distances were used to compare repertoires. Repertoire diversity was quantified with the Renyi index, after sample size normalisation, across a range of alpha values. Held by TCRdb, this immuneACCESS table contains in-frame sequences only and omits some clones. Under half of the omission traces to an unresolved V gene where checked; the cause of the rest is unknown. V, J and clone size were drawn from that table, and D and trimming were deduced from the DNA. This specimen's table enumerates 5,000 to 8,000 clones. Roughly 0.65% of the sample lies in the top ten.

CDR1 and CDR2 were assigned from the germline V gene as LGHNA and YSLEER. From the cysteine up to the phenylalanine, the CDR3 has a length of 13 residues. The DNA is unrecorded. The sample belongs to a study of synovial regulatory T cells in juvenile arthritis (dated by TCRdb to 2013 to 2016). Study-wide context: Among sequenced patients, three were therapy-naive, one received methotrexate plus infliximab, about six received methotrexate, and one had no treatment information. The study compared the TCRbeta CDR3 repertoires of blood iaTreg cells, other blood Treg cells and synovial fluid Treg cells taken from matched patient samples. The TCR repertoire comparisons covered Treg and Teff subsets from around ten JIA patients with active disease. Effector T cell subsets from the study cohort were also sequenced for comparisons, but the Treg dataset by itself includes only blood Treg cells and synovial fluid Treg cells. Results and caveats for the whole study, not just this receptor: Synovial Treg cells shared more CDR3 sequences with iaTreg cells than with other blood Treg cells, and Chao-Jaccard similarity confirmed that synovial Treg cells were more closely related to iaTreg cells. Lower TCR diversity was observed in blood iaTreg cells than in other blood Treg cells, consistent with antigen-driven expansion. iaTreg TCR repertoires were found to be largely private across patients and to partially overlap with synovial Teff and blood CPL repertoires.

Source material: Treg cells from blood. This specimen's cell subset or site label, per the study, means: remaining (HLA-DR-negative) circulating blood Treg cells. The source of this sequence is a donor aged 2-35 years with juvenile idiopathic arthritis. The rearranged segments are TRBV4-3 and TRBJ2-7; the D gene TCRdb calls, TRBD1, cannot be checked with no DNA. The CDR3 protein sequence reads: CASSRWQGYEQYF.